One sample yielded the 6 T cell receptor beta chains listed below, sequenced in a study of PD-1 blockade in classical Hodgkin lymphoma. All trial patients relapsed after autologous stem cell transplantation. Some clones are missing from TCRdb's copy, which holds only in-frame ones; the method was immunoSEQ multiplex PCR. The repertoire holds 20,000 to 30,000 clones, with about 70% as singletons. Sample: peripheral blood mononuclear cells (PBMCs), taken at baseline. The receptors stem from a human donor with classical Hodgkin lymphoma.

This clone was detected only once. The chain recombines TRBV5-1 with TRBJ2-7; the match to TRBD1 covers 8 bases. The junction had 7 bases not matched to a gene; V was cut back by 2 bases and J by 3 bases. In germline, CDR1 is SGHRS, CDR2 YFSETQ. This CDR3 spans 15 amino acids. This CDR3 is CASSFGTGTGYEQYF. DNA of the CDR3: TGCGCCAGCAGCTTCGGAACCGGGACAGGCTACGAGCAGTACTTC.

This chain links TRBV4-3 with TRBJ2-1; the D is unclear. V gave up 5 bases and J gave up 4 bases, with 12 bases separating them. The CDR3 totals 14 residues. The V gene's germline CDR1 is LGHNA and CDR2 YSLEER. CDR3 bases: TGCGCCAGCAGCGGGCTCTCACTTTACAATGAGCAGTTCTTC. This translates into CASSGLSLYNEQFF.

The rearrangement uses TRBV10-1 and TRBJ1-5, with D unclear. The germline gives CDR1 WNHNN, CDR2 SYGVQD (reference sequence). V was trimmed by 6 bases and J by 7 bases, leaving 10 bases between them. The CDR3 consists of 12 residues. The CDR3 nucleotides are TGCGCCAGCAGCCGATCAGGCCAGCCCCAGCATTTT. Encoded protein: CASSRSGQPQHF.

This clone was found a few times. This sequence joins TRBV19 and TRBJ1-1; D is perhaps TRBD1 (6 bases). Germline CDR1 is LNHDA and CDR2 is SQIVND (reference sequence). V was cut by 4 bases and J by 7 bases, with 22 bases left in between. This CDR3 comprises 16 residues. The CDR3 spells CASSSGAFTRTDEAFF. In nucleotides, the CDR3 is TGTGCCAGTAGTAGTGGGGCATTCACCCGGACAGATGAAGCTTTCTTT.

The rearrangement uses TRBV27 and TRBJ2-2, with a tentative D call TRBD1 (5 bases). CDR1 and CDR2 (germline): MNHEY, SMNVEV (reference sequence). Deletions cut 2 bases from V and 0 bases from J, with 7 bases between. This CDR3 region has 15 residues. The CDR3 region has the DNA TGTGCCAGCAGTTTAGGGGCAGCGAACACCGGGGAGCTGTTTTTT. Amino acid sequence: CASSLGAANTGELFF.

This chain connects TRBV4-1 to TRBJ2-1; no reliable D call. CDR1 and CDR2 (germline): MGHRA, YSYEKL. V was shortened by 7 bases and J by 6 bases, with 13 bases between the two germline ends. The CDR3 runs 13 residues. The CDR3 DNA reads TGCGCCAGCACCGAGACTCCAGGCAATGAGCAGTTCTTC. Its protein is CASTETPGNEQFF.